This T cell receptor (beta chain) was retrieved from a study of shared clonotypes between healthy human individuals. V lost 3 bases and J lost 13, with 9 bases in between. The germline V gene encodes CDR1 LNHDA and CDR2 SQIVND (reference sequence). The CDR3 is 11 amino acids. Overall study findings and caveats: Between a handful of donors, naive CD4 clonotypes were shared at a level of about 5%.

This clone appeared a single time. Its target is unknown. The assay was carried out at the deep level. Every subset had its genomic DNA shared out evenly among several immunoSEQ plates. Replicate PCRs run on sorted subsets employed about 220 ng DNA, 30,000 to 35,000 T cell genomes. TCRdb's copy holds only in-frame clones and misses some; the assay was immunoSEQ multiplex PCR. The sample has 1.6 million or so clones; less than 99% are singletons. The gene calls are TRBV19 and TRBJ1-4; no definite D call. The sequence came from a man aged 25 to 40 in good health. The sample comprised naive CD4+ T cells sorted from blood. Stated subset: CD45RA+ positively selected. This CDR3 reads CASSIAPGLFF. DNA of the CDR3: TGTGCCAGTAGTATTGCTCCAGGACTGTTTTTT.